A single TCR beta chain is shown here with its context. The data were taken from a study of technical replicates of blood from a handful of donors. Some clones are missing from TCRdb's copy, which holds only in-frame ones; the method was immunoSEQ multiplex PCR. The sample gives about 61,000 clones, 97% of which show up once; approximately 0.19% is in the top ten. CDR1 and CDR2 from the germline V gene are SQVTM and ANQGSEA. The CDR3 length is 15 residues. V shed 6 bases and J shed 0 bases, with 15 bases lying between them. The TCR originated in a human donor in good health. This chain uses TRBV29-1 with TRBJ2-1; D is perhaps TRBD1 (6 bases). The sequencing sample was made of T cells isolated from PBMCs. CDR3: CSVVGGQSSYNEQFF. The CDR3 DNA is TGCAGCGTGGTTGGCGGACAGAGCTCCTACAATGAGCAGTTCTTC.